The 28 T cell receptor beta chains below come from one sample, sequenced in a study of blood T cells in healthy people across ages. Primers used in a second PCR of roughly 6 to 11 cycles were a sample-barcoded 5' primer and a J-beta primer mix. MiXCR, run by TCRdb on the 5' RACE reads, gives a single entry per CDR3 protein. The data contain more than 650,000 distinct CDR3 sequences, around a fifth of them seen just once; the ten biggest clones take up approximately 20%. The sequenced material came from blood. These receptors all come from a man between 65 and 80 years old in good health.

This clonotype came up many times. This chain links TRBV4-1 with TRBJ1-2; D is ambiguous. V lost 0 bases to trimming and J lost 7 bases, with 9 bases between them. From germline, CDR1 is MGHRA and CDR2 YSYEKL. The CDR3 consists of 13 residues. Here the CDR3 DNA reads TGCGCCAGCAGCCAAGATGCGGTACTTGGCTACACCTTC. Residues: CASSQDAVLGYTF.

This clonotype was recorded a few times. The V gene is TRBV5-1, the J gene TRBJ2-1; D is perhaps TRBD1 (7 bases). Trimming pared 0 bases from V and 0 bases from J, leaving 16 bases between. CDR1 and CDR2 from the germline V gene are SGHRS and YFSETQ. The CDR3 sequence is 18 residues long. The CDR3 is CASSLALGRTGSYNEQFF. In DNA, the CDR3 is TGCGCCAGCAGCTTGGCCTTGGGGAGGACAGGCTCCTACAATGAGCAGTTCTTC.

This clonotype was counted between two and nine times. The rearrangement links TRBV7-9 to TRBJ2-5; a weak D match, TRBD2 (5 bases). Germline assignment: CDR1 SEHNR and CDR2 FQNEAQ (reference sequence). V lost 5 bases to trimming and J lost 2 bases, with 15 bases between them. There are 15 residues in the CDR3. This CDR3 is CASSPRAEGQETQYF. CDR3 DNA: TGTGCCAGCAGCCCGAGGGCAGAAGGGCAAGAGACCCAGTACTTC.

This clonotype was seen a few times. The rearrangement links TRBV21-1 to TRBJ2-7; the table's TRBD2 call for D was not verified on the DNA. TRBV21-1 is labeled a pseudogene. The CDR3 loop spans 15 amino acids. CDR3 sequence: CASIKVQGGPYEQYF. CDR3 DNA: TGTGCCAGCATTAAGGTTCAGGGTGGGCCCTACGAGCAGTACTTC.

The chain links TRBV5-1 to TRBJ2-7, with 10 positions matching TRBD2. CDR3 size: 18 residues. The V gene's germline CDR1 is SGHRS and CDR2 YFSETQ. J lost 2 bases, V lost 6 bases, and 17 bases had no gene match. The CDR3 reads CASTHGRLAGAPTYEQYF. The CDR3 DNA reads as TGCGCCAGCACCCATGGTCGGCTAGCGGGAGCCCCCACCTACGAGCAGTACTTC.

This clonotype has a handful of counts. V is TRBV24-1 and J is TRBJ2-1; no reliable D call. The DNA matches TRBJ2-7 better at its end, which makes the J call doubtful. The length of the CDR3 is 14 residues. Per germline, CDR1 KGHDR and CDR2 SFDVKD. The chain's CDR3 is CATSDWTSNYEQYF. For the CDR3, the DNA is TGTGCCACCAGTGATTGGACCTCTAACTACGAGCAGTACTTC.

The chain carries TRBV7-8 and TRBJ2-1, with D maybe TRBD2 (5 bases). The closer fit of TRBJ2-7 to the DNA end suggests the J call may be wrong. The CDR3 is 18 amino acids. Per the germline V gene, CDR1 is SGHVS and CDR2 is FQNEAQ. The DNA for the CDR3 is TGTGCCAGCAGCTTAGGTCGATTCGTCGCGGCGGGTCGCTACGAGCAGTACTTC. Amino acid sequence: CASSLGRFVAAGRYEQYF.

A few counts support this clonotype. This sequence joins TRBV12-3 or TRBV12-4 and TRBJ1-1; D ambiguous. Trimming removed 4 bases at V and 0 bases at J, with 6 bases between. This CDR3 spans 13 amino acids. The CDR3 nucleotides read TGTGCCAGCAGTTCCGTCCTGAACACTGAAGCTTTCTTT. Amino acid sequence: CASSSVLNTEAFF.

This clonotype has a handful of counts. The chain recombines TRBV4-2 with TRBJ2-3, with 8 positions matching TRBD2. V was clipped by 0 bases and J by 1 base; unmatched bases: 3. The CDR3 has 16 residues. From germline, CDR1 is LGHNA and CDR2 YNFKEQ. CDR3 protein: CASSQDGAGGTDTQYF. The CDR3 coding sequence is TGTGCCAGCAGCCAAGACGGAGCGGGGGGCACAGATACGCAGTATTTT.

The V and J genes are TRBV12-3 or TRBV12-4 and TRBJ1-6; tentatively, D is TRBD1 (5 bases). V was pared by 1 base and J by 13 bases, with 14 bases between. The CDR3 spans 14 residues. CDR3 region: CASSLDVQAFPLHF. The CDR3 nucleotides are TGTGCCAGCAGTTTAGACGTACAGGCATTTCCCCTCCACTTT.

The chain combines TRBV5-1 with TRBJ2-1; D is possibly TRBD1 (6 bases). Germline assignment: CDR1 SGHRS and CDR2 YFSETQ. Deletions cut 4 bases from V and 6 bases from J, with 23 bases between. The CDR3 runs 17 residues. The CDR3 sequence is CASSTQARTAAFNEQFF. DNA for the CDR3: TGCGCCAGCAGCACTCAGGCCCGGACAGCGGCCTTCAATGAGCAGTTCTTC.

The chain links TRBV20-1 to TRBJ2-7, with no clear D. Germline CDR1 DFQATT, CDR2 SNEGSKA (reference sequence). The CDR3 runs 12 residues. Trimming left V 7 bases short and J 0 bases short, with 10 bases between. CDR3 sequence: CSVPLPSYEQYF. The CDR3, as DNA: TGCAGTGTTCCCCTCCCCTCCTACGAGCAGTACTTC.

V gene TRBV6-2 or TRBV6-3 combines with J gene TRBJ2-5; no clear D gene. The J call may be faulty, since TRBJ2-1 better matches the DNA end. The germline CDR1 and CDR2 sequences are MNHEY and SVGEGT. The CDR3 is 12 amino acids. This CDR3 reads CASSYPSSSQFF. CDR3 sequence (DNA): TGTGCCAGCAGTTACCCTAGTAGTTCGCAGTTCTTC.

V usage is TRBV19 and J usage is TRBJ2-3; perhaps D is TRBD1 or TRBD2 (5 bases each). The CDR3 has 15 amino acids. CDR1 and CDR2 (germline): LNHDA, SQIVND (reference sequence). The V end lost 0 bases, the J end lost 6 bases, and 13 bases lay between the germline ends. This chain's CDR3 is CASSIDRREGDTQYF. The CDR3 nucleotides are TGTGCCAGTAGTATAGATCGACGTGAGGGGGATACGCAGTATTTT.

This clonotype was recorded a few times. The chain couples TRBV3-1 to TRBJ2-3; 7 nucleotides line up with TRBD1. CDR1 and CDR2 (germline): LGHDT, YNNKEL (reference sequence). J lost 2 bases, V lost 4 bases, and 9 bases had no gene match. There are 16 residues in the CDR3. The DNA of the CDR3 is TGTGCCAGCAGCCTAGCGTTGGGACAGAACACAGATACGCAGTATTTT. This codes for CASSLALGQNTDTQYF.

This clonotype was seen a few times. The genes are TRBV5-1 and TRBJ2-3; D gene unclear. Germline V CDR1 and CDR2: SGHRS, YFSETQ. There are 13 residues in the CDR3. Trimming shortened V by 0 bases and J by 6 bases, and 8 bases separated the two germline ends. The chain's CDR3 is CASSLDSADTQYF. For the CDR3, the DNA is TGCGCCAGCAGCTTGGATTCGGCCGATACGCAGTATTTT. The variable domain in full, with the rest retrieved from reference TRBV5-1 and TRBJ2-3, is KAGVTQTPRYLIKTRGQQVTLSCSPISGHRSVSWYQQTPGQGLQFLFEYFSETQRNKGNFPGRFSGRQFSNSRSEMNVSTLELGDSALYLCASSLDSADTQYFGPGTRLTVL.

About this clonotype itself: Since a much larger clone is just one base distant, this may be a read error. The chain joins TRBV5-1 to TRBJ2-4; 7 positions match TRBD1. The CDR3 is 17 residues long. CDR1 is SGHRS and CDR2 is YFSETQ in the germline V gene. For the CDR3, the DNA is TGCGCCAGCAGCTTGGGCCGACAGGGAGTAGCCAAAAACATTCTGTACTTC. Its protein is CASSLGRQGVAKNILYF.

The gene calls are TRBV20-1 and TRBJ1-2, with a tentative D call TRBD1 (6 bases). Per germline, CDR1 DFQATT and CDR2 SNEGSKA (reference sequence). The CDR3 contains 13 residues. V shed 3 bases and J shed 4 bases, with 12 bases lying between them. The CDR3 is CSASPGAAYGYTF. CDR3 coding DNA: TGCAGTGCTAGCCCAGGGGCAGCCTATGGCTACACCTTC.

This clonotype came up many times. The chain recombines TRBV5-1 with TRBJ1-2; D uncertain. The V gene lost 4 bases and the J gene lost 3 bases, with 7 bases spanning the gap. This CDR3 has 12 residues. Germline values: CDR1 SGHRS, CDR2 YFSETQ. CDR3 DNA sequence: TGCGCCAGCAGCCCGGACTACTATGGCTACACCTTC. Protein: CASSPDYYGYTF.

There are a few counts of this clonotype. A read error may be the cause here, since a much bigger clone is one base away. The genes are TRBV7-6 and TRBJ2-1; 7 bases agree with TRBD1. The tail of the sequence fits TRBJ2-7 better, so the J call may be wrong. CDR1 and CDR2 from the germline V gene are SGHVS and FNYEAQ. This CDR3 comprises 15 residues. Here the CDR3 DNA reads TGTGCCAGCAGCTTATCGACAGGGTTTCGCTACGAGCAGTACTTC. The encoded protein is CASSLSTGFRYEQYF.

This clonotype was recorded many times. V gene TRBV6-5 combines with J gene TRBJ1-1, with D possibly being TRBD1 (5 bases). CDR3 length equals 15 residues. The germline V gene encodes CDR1 MNHEY and CDR2 SVGAGI. V shed 0 bases and J shed 0 bases, with 8 bases lying between them. CDR3 in DNA: TGTGCCAGCAGTTACTCTGCAGGGATGAACACTGAAGCTTTCTTT. Residues: CASSYSAGMNTEAFF.

Comments on this clonotype: The conserved final phenylalanine or tryptophan is absent from the CDR3, which likely points to a read error. The gene calls are TRBV3-1 and TRBJ1-2, with D unresolved. In germline, CDR1 is LGHDT, CDR2 YNNKEL (reference sequence). Trimming pared 4 bases from V and 2 bases from J, leaving 11 bases between. This CDR3 region has 14 residues. As DNA, the CDR3 is TGTGCCAGCAGCCCGGCCGGGAGCAACTATGGCTACACCCTC. The encoded protein is CASSPAGSNYGYTL.

The rearrangement uses TRBV3-1 and TRBJ2-1; 10 nucleotides agree with TRBD2. Trimming at V came to 0 bases and at J to 3 bases, leaving 11 bases not matched to a gene. Germline values: CDR1 LGHDT, CDR2 YNNKEL (reference sequence). This CDR3 is 19 amino acids long. Here the CDR3 DNA reads TGTGCCAGCAGCCAAGACCCCAGCGGGGGGGCGGCGGGCTACAATGAGCAGTTCTTC. Translation gives CASSQDPSGGAAGYNEQFF.

The chain's CDR3 is CSASAGGGRYNEQFF. The CDR3 coding sequence is TGCAGTGCCTCGGCGGGCGGGGGGCGATACAATGAGCAGTTCTTC. The chain couples TRBV20-1 to TRBJ2-5, with 8 positions matching TRBD2. The J call may be mistaken, given a closer DNA end match to TRBJ2-1. The CDR3 consists of 15 residues. Looked up from germline, CDR1 is DFQATT and CDR2 is SNEGSKA (reference sequence).

In this sample, this clonotype turned up a few times. The V and J genes are TRBV5-1 and TRBJ2-3, with a possible D match to TRBD1 (5 bases). Between the trimmed V and J ends, which lost 4 bases and 3 bases, there was a span of 9 bases. The CDR3 covers 13 residues. Germline V gene data show CDR1 as SGHRS and CDR2 as YFSETQ. CDR3: CASSQGHTDTQYF. The CDR3 DNA reads TGCGCCAGCAGCCAAGGACATACAGATACGCAGTATTTT.

The rearrangement joins TRBV5-1 to TRBJ2-4; D possibly corresponds to TRBD1 (6 bases). With 0 bases removed from V and 8 bases from J, the gap between germline ends came to 21 bases. CDR3 size: 17 residues. Germline loops: CDR1 SGHRS, CDR2 YFSETQ. Here the CDR3 reads CASSLGSEGQGNDIQYF. CDR3 bases: TGCGCCAGCAGCTTGGGAAGTGAGGGCCAGGGGAACGACATTCAGTACTTC.

This clonotype was counted between two and nine times. The chain couples TRBV5-1 to TRBJ2-1; TRBD2 matches 10 bases. This CDR3 region has 15 residues. V gave up 3 bases and J gave up 5 bases; unmatched junction bases: 5. The germline CDR1 and CDR2 sequences are SGHRS and YFSETQ. The CDR3 DNA reads TGCGCCAGCAGCTCCTCTAGCGGGAGCAACAATGAGCAGTTCTTC. It encodes CASSSSSGSNNEQFF.

The chain links TRBV12-3 or TRBV12-4 to TRBJ2-1; TRBD2 aligns across 16 bases. J was trimmed by 9 bases and V by 6 bases; bases with no gene match: 11. The CDR3 is 17 amino acids. CDR3 coding DNA: TGTGCCAGCAGCTTAACCGGGACTAGCGGGAGGGCCGGTGAGCAGTTCTTC. It specifies CASSLTGTSGRAGEQFF.